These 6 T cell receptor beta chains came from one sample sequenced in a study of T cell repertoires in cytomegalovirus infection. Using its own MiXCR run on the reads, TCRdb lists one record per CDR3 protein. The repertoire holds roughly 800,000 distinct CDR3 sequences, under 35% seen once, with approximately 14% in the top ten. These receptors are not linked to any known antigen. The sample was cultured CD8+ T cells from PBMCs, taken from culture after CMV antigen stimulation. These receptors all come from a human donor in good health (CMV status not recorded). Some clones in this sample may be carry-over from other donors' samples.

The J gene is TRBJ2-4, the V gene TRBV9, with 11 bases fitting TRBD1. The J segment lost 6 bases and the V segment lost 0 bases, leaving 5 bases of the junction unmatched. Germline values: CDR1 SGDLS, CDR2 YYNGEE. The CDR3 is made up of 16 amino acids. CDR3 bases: TGTGCCAGCAGCGTAGATTGGGACAGGGGGGGAAACATTCAGTACTTC. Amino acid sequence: CASSVDWDRGGNIQYF.

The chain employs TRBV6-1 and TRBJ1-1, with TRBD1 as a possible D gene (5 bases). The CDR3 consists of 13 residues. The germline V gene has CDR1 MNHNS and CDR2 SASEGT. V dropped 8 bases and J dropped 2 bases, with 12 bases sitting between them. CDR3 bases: TGTGCCAGCGGGGGATTCGGTAACACTGAAGCTTTCTTT. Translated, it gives CASGGFGNTEAFF.

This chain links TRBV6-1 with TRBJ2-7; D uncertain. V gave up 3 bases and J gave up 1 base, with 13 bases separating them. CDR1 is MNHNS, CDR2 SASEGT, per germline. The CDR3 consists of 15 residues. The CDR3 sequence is CASSDRTGLSYEQYF. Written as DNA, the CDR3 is TGTGCCAGCAGTGACAGGACGGGTCTTTCCTACGAGCAGTACTTC.

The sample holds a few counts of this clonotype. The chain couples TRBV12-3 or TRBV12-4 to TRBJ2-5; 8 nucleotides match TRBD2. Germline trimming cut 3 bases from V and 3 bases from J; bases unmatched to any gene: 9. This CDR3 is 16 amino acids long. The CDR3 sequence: CASSFLSGAGKETQYF. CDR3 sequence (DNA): TGTGCCAGCAGTTTTCTTAGCGGGGCTGGGAAAGAGACCCAGTACTTC.

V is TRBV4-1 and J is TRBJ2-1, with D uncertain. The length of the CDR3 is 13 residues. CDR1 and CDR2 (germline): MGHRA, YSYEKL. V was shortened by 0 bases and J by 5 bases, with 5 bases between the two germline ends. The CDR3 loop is CASSQDSNNEQFF. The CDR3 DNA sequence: TGCGCCAGCAGCCAAGACAGCAACAATGAGCAGTTCTTC.

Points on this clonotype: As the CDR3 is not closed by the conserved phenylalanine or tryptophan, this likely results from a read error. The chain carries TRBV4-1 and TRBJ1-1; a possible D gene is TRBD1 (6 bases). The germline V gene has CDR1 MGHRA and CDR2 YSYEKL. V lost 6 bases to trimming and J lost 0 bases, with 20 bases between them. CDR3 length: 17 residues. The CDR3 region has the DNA TGCGCCAGCAGTCTAAGGCCGGGACAACTAGTGAACACTGAAGCTTTCGTT. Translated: CASSLRPGQLVNTEAFV.